These 21 T cell receptor beta chains were all obtained from the same sample, sequenced in a study of cytomegalovirus exposure and HLA in healthy donors. Only in-frame clones appear in the TCRdb table, and some are missing; sequencing was by immunoSEQ multiplex PCR. The sample contains fewer than 250,000 clones, more than 70% of which appear only once. The sample comprised PBMCs. All receptors derive from a woman aged 18-29 years in good health and CMV-seronegative.

The rearrangement uses TRBV10-3 and TRBJ1-2; TRBD1 aligns across 11 bases. The ends lost 4 bases at V and 7 bases at J; junction bases unmatched: 2. This CDR3 spans 13 amino acids. Germline loops: CDR1 ENHRY, CDR2 SYGVKD. CDR3 sequence: CAISGTGGSGYTF. In DNA form, the CDR3 reads TGTGCCATCAGTGGGACAGGGGGCTCTGGCTACACCTTC.

CDR3 sequence: CASGLTIRQASNEKLFF. The CDR3 DNA follows: TGTGCTAGTGGTTTGACAATCAGACAGGCATCTAATGAAAAACTGTTTTTT. The rearrangement links TRBV12-5 to TRBJ1-4, with a tentative D call TRBD1 (6 bases). The CDR3 runs to 17 residues. Per germline, CDR1 LGHNT and CDR2 FRNRAP. V was trimmed by 2 bases and J by 3 bases, leaving 16 bases between them.

The chain uses TRBV9 and TRBJ1-1; 9 nucleotides match TRBD1. From germline, CDR1 is SGDLS and CDR2 YYNGEE. This CDR3 is 15 amino acids long. V lost 5 bases and J lost 4; bases outside the gene matches: 9. CDR3 sequence reads: CASSQIQGASTEAFF. CDR3 sequence (DNA): TGTGCCAGCAGTCAGATACAGGGGGCTAGCACTGAAGCTTTCTTT.

This chain uses TRBV7-8 with TRBJ1-3; 9 bases agree with TRBD1. This CDR3 comprises 15 residues. V shed 3 bases, J shed 2 bases, and the junction held 2 bases outside the gene matches. CDR1 is SGHVS and CDR2 is FQNEAQ in the germline V gene. CDR3 amino acids: CASSLDRGPGNTIYF. The DNA for the CDR3 is TGTGCCAGCAGCTTGGACAGGGGACCTGGAAACACCATATATTTT.

This sequence joins TRBV21-1 and TRBJ2-7; the table's D gene call, TRBD2, was not cross checked with the DNA. TRBV21-1 corresponds to a pseudogene. This CDR3 is 12 amino acids long. The CDR3 region is CASSKGGREQYF. The CDR3, as DNA: TGTGCCAGCAGCAAAGGAGGGCGCGAGCAGTACTTC.

V and J are TRBV27 and TRBJ2-4, with a tentative D call TRBD2 (5 bases). V gave up 6 bases and J gave up 0 bases, with 21 bases separating them. The germline V gene has CDR1 MNHEY and CDR2 SMNVEV (reference sequence). The CDR3 sequence is 18 residues long. The CDR3 nucleotides read TGTGCCAGCAGACCGGGATCTACCAAAACTGTAGCCAAAAACATTCAGTACTTC. Protein product: CASRPGSTKTVAKNIQYF.

This clone was counted once. The rearrangement uses TRBV5-4 and TRBJ2-5; D is ambiguous. This CDR3 is built from 14 residues. V lost 2 bases and J 2 bases, leaving 10 bases between the germline ends. Germline values: CDR1 SGHNT, CDR2 YYREEE (reference sequence). The CDR3, as DNA: TGTGCCAGCAGCTTTGGCCAGTTACAAGAGACCCAGTACTTC. Amino acids: CASSFGQLQETQYF.

The CDR3 coding sequence is TGTGCCAGCAGCGTAGTAACTGAAGCTTTCTTT. Protein product: CASSVVTEAFF. This chain joins TRBV9 and TRBJ1-1; D ambiguous. V gave up 0 bases and J gave up 5 bases, with 2 bases separating them. The CDR3 consists of 11 residues. CDR1 is SGDLS and CDR2 is YYNGEE in the germline V gene.

The J gene is TRBJ2-1, the V gene TRBV11-2; D unclear. V was shortened by 5 bases and J by 5 bases, with 10 bases between the two germline ends. From germline, CDR1 is SGHAT and CDR2 FQNNGV. The CDR3 loop spans 13 amino acids. The CDR3 DNA reads as TGTGCCAGCAGCCCGACACCCAACAATGAGCAGTTCTTC. Translation gives CASSPTPNNEQFF.

The rearrangement joins TRBV9 to TRBJ1-6; no clear D. The CDR3 consists of 13 residues. Trimming removed 0 bases at V and 7 bases at J, with 5 bases between. Germline V gene sequence: CDR1 SGDLS, CDR2 YYNGEE. The CDR3 DNA reads as TGTGCCAGCAGCGTAGACAAAAATTCACCCCTCCACTTT. Protein: CASSVDKNSPLHF. Based on the CDR3 plus reference TRBV9 and TRBJ1-6, the full variable domain is DSGVTQTPKHLITATGQRVTLRCSPRSGDLSVYWYQQSLDQGLQFLIQYYNGEERAKGNILERFSAQQFPDLHSELNLSSLELGDSALYFCASSVDKNSPLHFGNGTRLTVT.

V and J are TRBV30 and TRBJ1-5; D is unclear. Germline values: CDR1 GTSNPN, CDR2 SVGIG (reference sequence). This CDR3 has 15 amino acids. V shed 0 bases and J shed 3 bases, with 12 bases lying between them. The CDR3 DNA is TGTGCCTGGAGTGTACAGTGGGAGTACAATCAGCCCCAGCATTTT. This sequence encodes CAWSVQWEYNQPQHF.

The chain links TRBV11-3 to TRBJ2-1; D possibly corresponds to TRBD1 (7 bases). V shed 7 bases and J shed 2 bases, with 12 bases lying between them. The CDR3 has 14 residues. Per the germline V gene, CDR1 is SGHNT and CDR2 is YENEEA. The CDR3 nucleotides read TGTGCCAGCACCTCAGGGGGGCCCTACAATGAGCAGTTCTTC. Translation: CASTSGGPYNEQFF.

The gene calls are TRBV5-4 and TRBJ1-2; maybe TRBD1 (6 bases). Trimming cost V 0 bases and J 8 bases, with 17 bases left between them. CDR3 length equals 15 residues. Germline values: CDR1 SGHNT, CDR2 YYREEE (reference sequence). CDR3 nucleotides: TGTGCCAGCAGCTTGGTTTTCGGTTCAGGGGACGGCTACACCTTC. Its protein product is CASSLVFGSGDGYTF.

V is TRBV7-9 and J is TRBJ1-1; D is perhaps TRBD1 (6 bases). This CDR3 is 14 amino acids long. Germline CDR1 and CDR2: SEHNR and FQNEAQ (reference sequence). V gave up 5 bases and J gave up 0 bases, with 10 bases separating them. CDR3 in amino acids: CASSRGHLNTEAFF. The CDR3 nucleotides are TGTGCCAGCAGCAGGGGACACCTGAACACTGAAGCTTTCTTT.

The chain has TRBV10-3 and TRBJ2-2, with D maybe TRBD1 (6 bases). The germline CDR1 and CDR2 sequences are ENHRY and SYGVKD. The ends were cut back, 6 bases at V and 2 bases at J, with 16 bases in the middle. This CDR3 is built from 16 residues. The CDR3 is CAISPHAGGNTGELFF. The CDR3 DNA reads TGTGCCATCAGCCCCCACGCTGGGGGCAACACCGGGGAGCTGTTTTTT.

This chain uses TRBV19 with TRBJ2-2, with TRBD1 matching 11 bases. Germline V gene sequence: CDR1 LNHDA, CDR2 SQIVND (reference sequence). CDR3 size: 15 residues. The J segment lost 4 bases and the V segment lost 6 bases, leaving 4 bases of the junction unmatched. The CDR3 reads CASRTGTGGTGELFF. The CDR3 DNA is TGTGCCAGTAGGACCGGGACAGGGGGCACCGGGGAGCTGTTTTTT.

V usage is TRBV18 and J usage is TRBJ1-3; D not resolved. V was pared by 11 bases and J by 0 bases, with 11 bases between. The CDR3 has 13 amino acids. CDR1 KGHSH and CDR2 LQKENI come from the germline V gene. The CDR3 nucleotides read TGTGCCGGTAGGGAGTCCTCTGGAAACACCATATATTTT. Protein sequence: CAGRESSGNTIYF.

This clone was found a few times. The rearrangement uses TRBV2 and TRBJ1-2, with 7 bases matching TRBD1. V shed 6 bases and J 6 bases; nucleotides not matched to a gene: 7. The CDR3 has 13 amino acids. Germline assignment: CDR1 SNHLY and CDR2 FYNNEI. CDR3: CASREQGINGYTF. CDR3 sequence (DNA): TGTGCCAGCAGGGAACAGGGGATCAATGGCTACACCTTC.

The rearrangement joins TRBV5-1 to TRBJ1-3; tentative D call: TRBD1 (6 bases). This CDR3 is 16 amino acids long. Trimming shortened V by 4 bases and J by 3 bases, and 17 bases separated the two germline ends. Germline V gene lookup returns CDR1 SGHRS and CDR2 YFSETQ. Here the CDR3 DNA reads TGCGCCAGCAGCGCGAAACAGGGTTCTGTTGGAAACACCATATATTTT. Translating it yields CASSAKQGSVGNTIYF.

The J gene is TRBJ2-6, the V gene TRBV2; TRBD1 aligns across 11 bases. The germline V gene has CDR1 SNHLY and CDR2 FYNNEI. Trimming at V came to 10 bases and at J to 0 bases, leaving 5 bases not matched to a gene. This CDR3 spans 16 amino acids. The CDR3, as DNA: TGTGCCATCGGACAGGGGGCGAGCTCTGGGGCCAACGTCCTGACTTTC. Protein product: CAIGQGASSGANVLTF.

The rearrangement joins TRBV9 to TRBJ1-2; D not certain. Trimming took off 0 bases at V and 7 bases at J, with 19 bases between the two ends. Per germline, CDR1 SGDLS and CDR2 YYNGEE. The CDR3 extends over 16 amino acids. This chain's CDR3 is CASSVETGWSLGGYTF. DNA for the CDR3: TGTGCCAGCAGCGTAGAGACGGGGTGGAGTTTGGGTGGCTACACCTTC.